This TCR beta chain stems from a study of human T cells and chemical hapten exposure. Background on the study: Alopecia areata, totalis or universalis affected patients, mainly female. Study observations and caveats: TCRs exceeding a frequency of 1 in 1000 stayed unchanged under DPC sensitization. Expanded TCR counts at PT1 went up together with patch test score, a positive correlation.

Time point: patch test 1, 2 weeks after DPC sensitization. As to treatment: therapeutic diphenylcyclopropenone sensitization with weekly scalp DPC. Unfractionated whole blood served as the source for total RNA extraction. V was clipped by 4 bases and J by 7 bases, with 11 bases between them. Germline CDR1 and CDR2: SQVTM and ANQGSEA. This CDR3 region has 12 residues. On this clonotype itself: Its antigen remains unknown.

Via MiXCR, TCRdb re-called the RACE reads, giving one row per CDR3 protein. Found here are 180,000 or so distinct CDR3 sequences, around 13% of them singletons; the top ten hold about 1.8%. The clonotype comes from a woman in her twenties or thirties with alopecia areata. Some clones in this sample may be carry-over from other donors' samples. The rearrangement joins TRBV29-1 to TRBJ1-3; D is unclear. The sample here was whole blood, taken in connection with sensitization to the hapten diphenylcyclopropenone (DPC). The CDR3 bases are TGCAGCGTTGTTGTACCATCGAACACCATATATTTT. The encoded protein is CSVVVPSNTIYF.